This T cell receptor (beta chain) comes out of a study of identifying expanded T cells in peripheral blood. Broader study findings: Over two and four weeks, about 16 and 20 clones changed, versus around 1.3 between replicates.

TCRdb keeps only in-frame clones here, not all; method: immunoSEQ multiplex PCR. The sample includes 50,000 to 70,000 clones, around 87% of them seen just once. During the collection period, no donor immune events like infections were recorded. V shed 2 bases and J shed 4 bases, with 10 bases lying between them. Germline CDR1 is SGHVS and CDR2 is FQNEAQ. The CDR3 consists of 14 residues. Comment on this clone: Its antigen is still unknown.

V gene TRBV7-8 combines with J gene TRBJ2-3; D is unclear. Input material: blood. The receptor's source is a person between 18 and 75 years old in good health. As DNA, the CDR3 is TGTGCCAGCAGCTTAAGACCTATAGCAGATACGCAGTATTTT. Encoded protein: CASSLRPIADTQYF.